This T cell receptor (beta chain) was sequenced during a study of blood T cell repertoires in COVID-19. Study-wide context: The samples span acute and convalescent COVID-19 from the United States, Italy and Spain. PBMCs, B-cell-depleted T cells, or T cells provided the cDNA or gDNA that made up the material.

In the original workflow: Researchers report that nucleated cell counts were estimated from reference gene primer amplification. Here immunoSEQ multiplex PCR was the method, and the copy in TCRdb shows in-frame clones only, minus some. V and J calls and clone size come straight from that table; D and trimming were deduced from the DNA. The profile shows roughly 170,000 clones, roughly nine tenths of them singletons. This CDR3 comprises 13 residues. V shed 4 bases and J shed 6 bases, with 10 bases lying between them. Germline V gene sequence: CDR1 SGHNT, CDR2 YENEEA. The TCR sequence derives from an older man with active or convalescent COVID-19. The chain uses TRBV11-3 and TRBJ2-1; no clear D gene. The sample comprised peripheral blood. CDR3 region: CASSSSFRNEQFF. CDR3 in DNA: TGTGCCAGCAGCTCCAGTTTCCGCAATGAGCAGTTCTTC.